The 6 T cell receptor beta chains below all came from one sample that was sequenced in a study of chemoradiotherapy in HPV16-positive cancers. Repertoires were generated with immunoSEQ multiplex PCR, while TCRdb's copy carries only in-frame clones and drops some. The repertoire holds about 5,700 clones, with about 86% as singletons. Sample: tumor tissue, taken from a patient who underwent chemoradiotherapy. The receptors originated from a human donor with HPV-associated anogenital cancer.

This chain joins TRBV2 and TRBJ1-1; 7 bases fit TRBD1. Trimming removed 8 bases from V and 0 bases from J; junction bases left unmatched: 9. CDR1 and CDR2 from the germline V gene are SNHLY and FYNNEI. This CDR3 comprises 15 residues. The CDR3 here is CASHPRRGLNTEAFF. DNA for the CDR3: TGTGCCAGCCACCCGAGGAGGGGGCTGAACACTGAAGCTTTCTTT.

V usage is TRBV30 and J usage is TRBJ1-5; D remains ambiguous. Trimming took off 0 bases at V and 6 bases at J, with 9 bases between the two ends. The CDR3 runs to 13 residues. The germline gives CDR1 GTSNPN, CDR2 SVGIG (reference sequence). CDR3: CAWSVGSGQPQHF. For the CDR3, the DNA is TGTGCCTGGAGTGTGGGCAGCGGTCAGCCCCAGCATTTT. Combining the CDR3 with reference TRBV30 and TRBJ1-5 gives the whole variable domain SQTIHQWPATLVQPVGSPLSLECTVEGTSNPNLYWYRQAAGRGLQLLFYSVGIGQISSEVPQNLSASRPQDRQFILSSKKLLLSDSGFYLCAWSVGSGQPQHFGDGTRLSIL.

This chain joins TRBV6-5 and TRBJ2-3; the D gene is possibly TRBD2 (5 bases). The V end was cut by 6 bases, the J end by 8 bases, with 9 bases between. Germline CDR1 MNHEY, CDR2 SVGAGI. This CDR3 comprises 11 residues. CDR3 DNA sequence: TGTGCCAGCAGAACGGGATTTACGCAGTATTTT. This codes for CASRTGFTQYF.

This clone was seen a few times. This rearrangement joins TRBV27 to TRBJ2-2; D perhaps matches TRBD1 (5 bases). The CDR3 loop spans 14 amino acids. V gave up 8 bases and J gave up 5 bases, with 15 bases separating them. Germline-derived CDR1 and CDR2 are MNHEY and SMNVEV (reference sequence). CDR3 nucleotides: TGTGCCAGCCGGAGCCAGGGCGCAACCGGGGAGCTGTTTTTT. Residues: CASRSQGATGELFF.

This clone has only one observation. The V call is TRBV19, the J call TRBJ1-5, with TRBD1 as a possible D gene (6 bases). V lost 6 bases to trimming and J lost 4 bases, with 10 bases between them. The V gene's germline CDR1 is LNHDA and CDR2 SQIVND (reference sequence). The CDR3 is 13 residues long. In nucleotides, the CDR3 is TGTGCCAGTAGGTTACAGGGTAATCAGCCCCAGCATTTT. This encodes CASRLQGNQPQHF. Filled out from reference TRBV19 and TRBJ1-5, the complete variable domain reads DGGITQSPKYLFRKEGQNVTLSCEQNLNHDAMYWYRQDPGQGLRLIYYSQIVNDFQKGDIAEGYSVSREKKESFPLTVTSAQKNPTAFYLCASRLQGNQPQHFGDGTRLSIL.

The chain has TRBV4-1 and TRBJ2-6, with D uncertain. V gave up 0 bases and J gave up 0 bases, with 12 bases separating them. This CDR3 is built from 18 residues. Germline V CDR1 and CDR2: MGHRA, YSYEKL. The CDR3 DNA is TGCGCCAGCAGCCAAGATGGTGGGATGATCTCTGGGGCCAACGTCCTGACTTTC. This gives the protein CASSQDGGMISGANVLTF.